Each of the 8 T cell receptor beta chains below was sequenced from the same sample in a study of T cell repertoires in cytomegalovirus infection. These TCRs are of unknown antigen specificity. Via MiXCR, TCRdb re-called the reads, giving one row per CDR3 protein. In the table there are some 500,000 distinct CDR3 sequences, around 30% of which are singletons. Specimen: cultured PBMCs, collected from culture after CMV antigen stimulation. The receptors were sampled from a human donor in good health (CMV status not recorded). Some clones in this sample may be carry-over from other donors' samples.

This clonotype was recorded at least ten times. V usage is TRBV7-2 and J usage is TRBJ1-1, with D uncertain. V gave up 1 base and J gave up 1 base, with 10 bases separating them. This CDR3 comprises 15 residues. The germline gives CDR1 SGHTA, CDR2 FQGNSA. DNA of the CDR3: TGTGCCAGCAGCTTAGTTCCGGGCACGAACACTGAAGCTTTCTTT. Translation gives CASSLVPGTNTEAFF.

This clonotype was observed at least ten times. The chain links TRBV7-8 to TRBJ1-2; 9 bases are a match to TRBD1. V was clipped by 5 bases and J by 6 bases; unmatched bases: 13. The germline CDR1 and CDR2 sequences are SGHVS and FQNEAQ. The CDR3 has 16 residues. The CDR3 region is CASSPLATGGGDGYTF. The CDR3 coding sequence is TGTGCCAGCAGCCCCTTGGCAACAGGGGGCGGGGATGGCTACACCTTC.

The chain couples TRBV7-8 to TRBJ2-1; possibly TRBD2 for D (6 bases). The CDR3 sequence is 16 residues long. CDR1 is SGHVS, CDR2 FQNEAQ, per germline. V was clipped by 4 bases and J by 4 bases, with 17 bases between them. The CDR3 DNA sequence: TGTGCCAGCAGCTGGATAAGCGGGCCCCGATACAATGAGCAGTTCTTC. Protein product: CASSWISGPRYNEQFF.

This chain connects TRBV20-1 to TRBJ1-2; weak D call: TRBD1 (5 bases). The V and J ends lost 5 bases and 0 bases respectively, with 7 bases between them. Germline lookup yields CDR1 DFQATT and CDR2 SNEGSKA (reference sequence). The CDR3 totals 12 residues. The CDR3 region has the DNA TGCAGTGCTTTGACAGCTAACTATGGCTACACCTTC. Protein product: CSALTANYGYTF.

V usage is TRBV28 and J usage is TRBJ1-2; D call uncertain. CDR1 is MDHEN and CDR2 is SYDVKM in the germline V gene. Between the trimmed V and J ends, which lost 5 bases and 1 base, there was a span of 8 bases. This CDR3 contains 13 residues. The CDR3 protein is CASSLIDNYGYTF. The CDR3 region has the DNA TGTGCCAGCAGTCTCATCGATAACTATGGCTACACCTTC.

This clonotype showed up just a few times. The chain links TRBV6-6 to TRBJ2-1; TRBD2 matches at 7 bases. V lost 5 bases and J lost 8; bases outside the gene matches: 12. The CDR3 has 15 amino acids. Germline V gene lookup returns CDR1 MNHNY and CDR2 SVGAGI (reference sequence). CDR3 region: CASSVLAGVFYEQFF. DNA of the CDR3: TGTGCCAGCAGTGTCTTGGCGGGAGTCTTCTATGAGCAGTTCTTC.

This clonotype was counted a single time. The J gene is TRBJ1-2, the V gene TRBV5-1, with a possible D match to TRBD1 (6 bases). This CDR3 is 14 amino acids long. Germline lookup yields CDR1 SGHRS and CDR2 YFSETQ. V was pared by 4 bases and J by 8 bases, with 18 bases between. DNA for the CDR3: TGCGCCAGCAGCGATGGTGACAGGAGCGGCGGCTACACCTTC. Encoded protein: CASSDGDRSGGYTF.

The gene calls are TRBV19 and TRBJ2-2, with D uncertain. Trimming removed 2 bases at V and 3 bases at J, with 4 bases between. Germline lookup yields CDR1 LNHDA and CDR2 SQIVND (reference sequence). The CDR3 runs 13 residues. CDR3 protein: CASSIRYTGELFF. CDR3 nucleotides: TGTGCCAGTAGTATAAGGTACACCGGGGAGCTGTTTTTT.